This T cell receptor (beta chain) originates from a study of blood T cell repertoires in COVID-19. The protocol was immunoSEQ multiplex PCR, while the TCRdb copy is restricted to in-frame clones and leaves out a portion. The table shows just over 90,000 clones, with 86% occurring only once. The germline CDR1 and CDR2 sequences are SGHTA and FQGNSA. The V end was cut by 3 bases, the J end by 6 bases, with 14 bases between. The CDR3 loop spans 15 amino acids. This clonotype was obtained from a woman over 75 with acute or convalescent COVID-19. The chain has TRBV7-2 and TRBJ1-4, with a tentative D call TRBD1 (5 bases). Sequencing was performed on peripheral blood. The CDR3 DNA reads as TGTGCCAGCAGCTTCGGGGGAAAGGGATATGAAAAACTGTTTTTT. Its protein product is CASSFGGKGYEKLFF.